The 7 T cell receptor beta chains below come from one sample, sequenced in a study of cytomegalovirus exposure and HLA in healthy donors. The PCR contained 60 Vbeta and 13 Jbeta primers. Sequencing was performed with immunoSEQ multiplex PCR; in TCRdb, only in-frame clones are kept and a portion is missing. The table records under 150,000 clones, about 86% of them present only once. Specimen: PBMCs. These receptors were collected from a woman in her twenties or thirties in good health and CMV-seronegative.

The count of this clone is one. V usage is TRBV29-1 and J usage is TRBJ1-5, with unresolved D. In germline, CDR1 is SQVTM, CDR2 ANQGSEA. Trimming took 4 bases from V and 1 from J, leaving 5 bases between them. CDR3 length: 12 residues. CDR3 sequence: CSVGGSNQPQHF. The CDR3 DNA is TGCAGCGTTGGTGGCAGCAATCAGCCCCAGCATTTT.

The CDR3 DNA reads as TGTGCCAGTGCTAGCGGGAGCGAGCAGTACTTC. It specifies CASASGSEQYF. The chain joins TRBV19 to TRBJ2-5; 10 bases match TRBD2. Matching the DNA end better, TRBJ2-7 makes the J call doubtful. This CDR3 has 11 residues. Germline CDR1 LNHDA, CDR2 SQIVND (reference sequence).

The chain employs TRBV27 and TRBJ2-3; a possible D gene is TRBD2 (5 bases). The CDR3 sequence is 16 residues long. The V and J ends lost 3 bases and 4 bases respectively, with 17 bases between them. CDR1 MNHEY and CDR2 SMNVEV come from the germline V gene (reference sequence). The CDR3 sequence: CASSFLTRGRADTQYF. The CDR3, as DNA: TGTGCCAGCAGTTTTCTCACTCGAGGGAGAGCAGATACGCAGTATTTT.

This clone was seen only a few times. The V call is TRBV9, the J call TRBJ2-4, with TRBD2 as a possible D gene (6 bases). Germline lookup yields CDR1 SGDLS and CDR2 YYNGEE. V was pared by 4 bases and J by 3 bases, with 14 bases between. The CDR3 spans 15 residues. Here the CDR3 DNA reads TGTGCCAGCAGCCCCGGGACTTTAGGCAAAAACATTCAGTACTTC. Translation gives CASSPGTLGKNIQYF.

The chain employs TRBV27 and TRBJ2-2, with 7 positions matching TRBD2. Germline lookup yields CDR1 MNHEY and CDR2 SMNVEV (reference sequence). CDR3 size: 19 residues. The trim removed 0 bases at V and 0 bases at J, leaving 10 bases unmatched. The CDR3 coding sequence is TGTGCCAGCAGTTTATCGTGGTGGGGGGGGATCTCGAACACCGGGGAGCTGTTTTTT. It encodes CASSLSWWGGISNTGELFF.

J is TRBJ2-7 and V is TRBV29-1; 8 bases map to TRBD1. V trimming: 4 bases; J trimming: 3 bases; junction bases outside the gene matches: 5. The CDR3 has 13 amino acids. The germline gives CDR1 SQVTM, CDR2 ANQGSEA. The DNA for the CDR3 is TGCAGCGTTGGATCCGGACAGGGCTACGAGCAGTACTTC. Protein: CSVGSGQGYEQYF.

This CDR3 is CASRSQGNQPQHF. CDR3 coding DNA: TGTGCCAGCAGGAGCCAGGGGAATCAGCCCCAGCATTTT. This rearrangement joins TRBV28 to TRBJ1-5; D possibly corresponds to TRBD1 (6 bases). V lost 6 bases and J 4 bases, leaving 10 bases between the germline ends. Looked up from germline, CDR1 is MDHEN and CDR2 is SYDVKM. The CDR3 loop spans 13 amino acids.